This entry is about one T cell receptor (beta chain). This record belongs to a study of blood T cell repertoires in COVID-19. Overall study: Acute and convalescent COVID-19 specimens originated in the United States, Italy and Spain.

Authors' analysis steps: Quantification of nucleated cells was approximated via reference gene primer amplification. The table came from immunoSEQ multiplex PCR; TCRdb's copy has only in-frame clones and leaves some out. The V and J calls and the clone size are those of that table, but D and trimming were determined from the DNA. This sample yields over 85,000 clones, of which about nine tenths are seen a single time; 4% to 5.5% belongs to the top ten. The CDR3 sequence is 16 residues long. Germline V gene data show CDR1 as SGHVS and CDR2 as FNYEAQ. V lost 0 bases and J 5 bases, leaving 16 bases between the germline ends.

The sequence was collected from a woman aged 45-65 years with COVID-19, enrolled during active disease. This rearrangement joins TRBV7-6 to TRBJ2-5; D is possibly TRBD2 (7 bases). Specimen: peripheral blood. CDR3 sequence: CASSLAPGGEGETQYF. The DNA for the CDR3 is TGTGCCAGCAGCTTAGCGCCGGGGGGCGAGGGGGAGACCCAGTACTTC.